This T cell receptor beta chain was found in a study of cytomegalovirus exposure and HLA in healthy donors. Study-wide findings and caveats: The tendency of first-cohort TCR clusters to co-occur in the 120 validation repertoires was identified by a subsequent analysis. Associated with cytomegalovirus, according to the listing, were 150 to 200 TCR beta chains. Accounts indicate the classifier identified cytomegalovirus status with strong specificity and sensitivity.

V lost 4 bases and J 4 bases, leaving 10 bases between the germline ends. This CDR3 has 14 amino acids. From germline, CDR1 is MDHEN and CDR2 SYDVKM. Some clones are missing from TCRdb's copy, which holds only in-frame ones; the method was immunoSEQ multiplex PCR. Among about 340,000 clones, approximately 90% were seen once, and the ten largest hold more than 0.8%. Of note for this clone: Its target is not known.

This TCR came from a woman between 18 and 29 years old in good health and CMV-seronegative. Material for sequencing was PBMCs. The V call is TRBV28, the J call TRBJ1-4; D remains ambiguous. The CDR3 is CASSSGNFNEKLFF. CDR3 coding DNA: TGTGCCAGCAGTTCGGGGAACTTTAATGAAAAACTGTTTTTT.